Below are 12 T cell receptor beta chains sequenced from a single sample in a study of blood T cell repertoires in COVID-19. The protocol was immunoSEQ multiplex PCR, while the TCRdb copy is restricted to in-frame clones and leaves out a portion. The sample lists roughly 140,000 clones; 60% to 80% were seen once. Material for sequencing was peripheral blood. All receptors come from a man aged 50-59 years with active or convalescent COVID-19.

The chain joins TRBV12-3 or TRBV12-4 to TRBJ2-7; D is uncertain. V lost 2 bases, J lost 4 bases, and 6 bases lay in between. The CDR3 extends over 12 amino acids. The CDR3 here is CASSLPPYEQYF. In nucleotides, the CDR3 is TGTGCCAGCAGTTTACCTCCTTACGAGCAGTACTTC.

This clone was observed a handful of times. This rearrangement joins TRBV24-1 to TRBJ1-4; TRBD1 matches 9 bases. The CDR3 length is 15 residues. V lost 4 bases to trimming and J lost 5 bases; unmatched junction nucleotides: 4. From germline, CDR1 is KGHDR and CDR2 SFDVKD. The CDR3 DNA is TGTGCCACCAGTGACCAGGGGACAGGGAATGAAAAACTGTTTTTT. Residues: CATSDQGTGNEKLFF.

This clone was seen more than once but under ten times. The chain has TRBV11-2 and TRBJ2-7, with D perhaps matching TRBD2 (5 bases). The CDR3 has 13 residues. Germline V gene data show CDR1 as SGHAT and CDR2 as FQNNGV. Trimming shortened V by 7 bases and J by 2 bases, and 12 bases separated the two germline ends. The CDR3 reads CASNLRETYEQYF. CDR3 in DNA: TGTGCCAGCAACTTGAGGGAAACCTACGAGCAGTACTTC. Variable domain in full (rest from reference TRBV11-2 and TRBJ2-7): EAGVAQSPRYKIIEKRQSVAFWCNPISGHATLYWYQQILGQGPKLLIQFQNNGVVDDSQLPKDRFSAERLKGVDSTLKIQPAKLEDSAVYLCASNLRETYEQYFGPGTRLTVT.

The V and J genes are TRBV5-4 and TRBJ1-1; 10 bases are shared with TRBD1. Germline V lookup: CDR1 SGHNT, CDR2 YYREEE (reference sequence). J gave up 7 bases and V 4 bases, and 7 bases lay outside the gene matches. The CDR3 extends over 14 amino acids. DNA of the CDR3: TGTGCCAGCAGCGGCGGACAGGGGGTTCGTGAAGCTTTCTTT. This encodes CASSGGQGVREAFF.

This clone appeared many times. This chain links TRBV19 with TRBJ2-2; D gene uncertain. V was cut by 2 bases and J by 2 bases, with 3 bases left in between. Germline V gives CDR1 LNHDA, CDR2 SQIVND (reference sequence). This CDR3 spans 13 amino acids. The CDR3 loop is CASSITNTGELFF. In DNA form, the CDR3 reads TGTGCCAGTAGTATAACAAACACCGGGGAGCTGTTTTTT.

J is TRBJ1-4 and V is TRBV28, with 10 bases aligning to TRBD1. The V gene end was trimmed by 4 bases and the J gene end by 0 bases; junction bases not matched to a gene: 5. CDR3 length: 17 amino acids. Per germline, CDR1 MDHEN and CDR2 SYDVKM. CDR3 region: CASSSWTGGSTNEKLFF. CDR3 coding DNA: TGTGCCAGCAGTTCCTGGACAGGGGGATCAACTAATGAAAAACTGTTTTTT. Together with reference TRBV28 and TRBJ1-4, the CDR3 gives the full variable domain: DVKVTQSSRYLVKRTGEKVFLECVQDMDHENMFWYRQDPGLGLRLIYFSYDVKMKEKGDIPEGYSVSREKKERFSLILESASTNQTSMYLCASSSWTGGSTNEKLFFGSGTQLSVL.

This clone was seen a few times. Distinct nucleotide sequences in the sample also encode this CDR3. The chain carries TRBV28 and TRBJ2-7, with 8 bases aligning to TRBD2. Per the germline V gene, CDR1 is MDHEN and CDR2 is SYDVKM. The CDR3 sequence is 14 residues long. V dropped 6 bases and J dropped 0; count of bases not matched to a gene: 4. The CDR3 DNA reads TGTGCCAGCAGGGTAGCGGGGAGCTCCTACGAGCAGTACTTC. Protein product: CASRVAGSSYEQYF.

V is TRBV12-5 and J is TRBJ2-7; D is perhaps TRBD2 (6 bases). The CDR3 extends over 12 amino acids. V was pared by 7 bases and J by 1 base, with 8 bases between. CDR1 and CDR2 from the germline V gene are LGHNT and FRNRAP. The CDR3 DNA is TGTGCTAGTGCCCGGGGGTCCTACGAGCAGTACTTC. Residues: CASARGSYEQYF.

The genes are TRBV6-5 and TRBJ2-7; 7 nucleotides line up with TRBD1. The CDR3 totals 14 residues. Germline V gene lookup returns CDR1 MNHEY and CDR2 SVGAGI. Trimming removed 6 bases from V and 0 bases from J; junction bases left unmatched: 5. This CDR3 is CASRTGTASYEQYF. CDR3 bases: TGTGCCAGCAGGACCGGGACAGCCTCCTACGAGCAGTACTTC.

The rearrangement joins TRBV27 to TRBJ2-1; a weak D match, TRBD2 (5 bases). Germline CDR1 reads MNHEY; CDR2 reads SMNVEV (reference sequence). Trimming shortened V by 1 base and J by 5 bases, and 9 bases separated the two germline ends. CDR3 length equals 14 residues. Written as DNA, the CDR3 is TGTGCCAGCAGTTTATGGGCGCGGGACAATGAGCAGTTCTTC. Its protein is CASSLWARDNEQFF.

This clone was found once. This sequence joins TRBV29-1 and TRBJ2-2; D might be TRBD1 (6 bases). V shed 3 bases and J shed 1 base, with 9 bases lying between them. The CDR3 extends over 14 amino acids. Germline CDR1 reads SQVTM; CDR2 reads ANQGSEA. The CDR3 loop is CSVEQGWNTGELFF. The CDR3 DNA sequence: TGCAGCGTTGAGCAGGGGTGGAACACCGGGGAGCTGTTTTTT.

The J gene is TRBJ2-2, the V gene TRBV4-1; TRBD2 matches 7 bases. The CDR3 sequence is 13 residues long. V was pared by 6 bases and J by 6 bases, with 4 bases of the junction left unmatched. The germline V gene encodes CDR1 MGHRA and CDR2 YSYEKL. As DNA, the CDR3 is TGCGCCAGCAGTTCCGGGGGGTCCGGGGAGCTGTTTTTT. This translates into CASSSGGSGELFF.